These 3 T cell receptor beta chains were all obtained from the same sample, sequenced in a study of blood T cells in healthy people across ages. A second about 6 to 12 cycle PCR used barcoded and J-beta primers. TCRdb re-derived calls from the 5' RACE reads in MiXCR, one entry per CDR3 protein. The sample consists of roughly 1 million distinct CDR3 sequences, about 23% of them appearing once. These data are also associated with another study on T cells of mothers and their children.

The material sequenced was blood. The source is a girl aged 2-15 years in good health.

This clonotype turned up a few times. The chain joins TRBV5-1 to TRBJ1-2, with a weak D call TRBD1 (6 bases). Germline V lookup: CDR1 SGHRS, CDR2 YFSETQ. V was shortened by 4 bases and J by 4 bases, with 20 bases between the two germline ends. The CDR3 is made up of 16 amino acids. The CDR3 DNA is TGCGCCAGCAGCCCAACCTTGGACAGCAGACTCTATGGCTACACCTTC. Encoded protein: CASSPTLDSRLYGYTF. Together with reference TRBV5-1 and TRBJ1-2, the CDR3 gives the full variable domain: KAGVTQTPRYLIKTRGQQVTLSCSPISGHRSVSWYQQTPGQGLQFLFEYFSETQRNKGNFPGRFSGRQFSNSRSEMNVSTLELGDSALYLCASSPTLDSRLYGYTFGSGTRLTVV.

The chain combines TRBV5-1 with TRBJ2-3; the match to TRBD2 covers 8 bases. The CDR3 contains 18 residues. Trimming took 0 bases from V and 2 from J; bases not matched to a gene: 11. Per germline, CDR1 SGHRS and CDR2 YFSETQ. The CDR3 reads CASSLAIGLALFTDTQYF. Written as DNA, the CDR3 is TGCGCCAGCAGCTTGGCCATAGGACTAGCCCTCTTCACAGATACGCAGTATTTT.

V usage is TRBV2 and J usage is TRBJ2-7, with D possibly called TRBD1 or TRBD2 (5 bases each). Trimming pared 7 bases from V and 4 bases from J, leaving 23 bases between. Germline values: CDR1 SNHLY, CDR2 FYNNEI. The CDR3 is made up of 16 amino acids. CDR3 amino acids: CASNRPGTGPAYEQYF. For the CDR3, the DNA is TGTGCCAGCAACCGACCGGGAACAGGACCCGCGTACGAGCAGTACTTC.